This T cell receptor beta chain comes out of a study of T cells after yellow fever vaccination. Regarding the study as a whole: Any FACS-sorted repertoire could hold abundant clonotypes that contaminate it from the bulk population.

With respect to this clonotype: The antigen remains unidentified.

TCRdb re-called the 5' RACE reads with MiXCR, one entry per CDR3 protein. The data show about 550,000 distinct CDR3 sequences, about a fifth seen once. After removal of 4 bases from V and 2 bases from J, the junction contained 6 bases not matched to a gene. This CDR3 has 15 residues. Per germline, CDR1 SQVTM and CDR2 ANQGSEA. The receptor was isolated from a young man who received the YFV17D yellow fever vaccine. Sequences were derived from PBMCs, sampled 15 days after the yellow fever booster vaccination. The J gene is TRBJ2-3, the V gene TRBV29-1, with 10 bases lining up with TRBD2. The CDR3 reads CSVGASGSPTDTQYF. CDR3 sequence (DNA): TGCAGCGTTGGGGCTAGCGGGAGCCCCACAGATACGCAGTATTTT.